Listed below are T cell receptor beta chains from one sample, sequenced in a study of blood T cell repertoires in COVID-19. Sequencing used immunoSEQ multiplex PCR; TCRdb keeps in-frame clones, though not all of them. The repertoire holds over 150,000 clones, with about 85% as singletons. Sample: peripheral blood. The source of these receptors is a woman between 55 and 75 years old with COVID-19, enrolled during active disease. The CDR3 runs from the conserved cysteine through the conserved F or W. Fields, in order: J gene, D gene, clone size, V gene, CDR3 protein, CDR3 DNA. The D gene is left open where the match is weak. Expanded clones are given a class, and other clones once, few, many or no size at all.

J: TRBJ2-6; D: TRBD1; size: NA; V: TRBV7-6; CDR3: CASSKTGRSGANVLTF; DNA: TGTGCCAGCAGTAAGACAGGGCGCTCTGGGGCCAACGTCCTGACTTTC
J: TRBJ1-1; D: TRBD1; size: NA; V: TRBV6-2/TRBV6-3; CDR3: CASSLRDRVNTEAFF; DNA: TGTGCCAGCAGTCTACGGGACAGGGTGAACACTGAAGCTTTCTTT
J: TRBJ2-1; D: TRBD2; size: NA; V: TRBV5-4; CDR3: CASSAGLAGVNEQFF; DNA: TGTGCCAGCAGCGCGGGACTAGCGGGAGTAAATGAGCAGTTCTTC
J: TRBJ2-7; D: NA; size: NA; V: TRBV27; CDR3: CASSLEDSPNEQYF; DNA: TGTGCCAGCAGTTTAGAGGACTCCCCCAACGAGCAGTACTTC
J: TRBJ1-6; D: TRBD1; size: NA; V: TRBV5-4; CDR3: CASSLGTGASSYNSPLHF; DNA: TGTGCCAGCAGCTTGGGGACAGGCGCCAGCTCCTATAATTCACCCCTCCACTTT
J: TRBJ1-2; D: TRBD1; size: NA; V: TRBV5-1; CDR3: CASSYTLQGNSGYTF; DNA: TGCGCCAGCAGCTATACGTTACAGGGGAATAGCGGCTACACCTTC
J: TRBJ1-5; D: NA; size: NA; V: TRBV6-1; CDR3: CASSDNGGRQPQHF; DNA: TGTGCCAGCAGTGATAATGGGGGCAGGCAGCCCCAGCATTTT
J: TRBJ1-2; D: NA; size: NA; V: TRBV11-1; CDR3: CASSRGLSYGYTF; DNA: TGTGCCAGCAGCCGAGGGCTATCCTATGGCTACACCTTC
J: TRBJ2-7; D: TRBD2; size: NA; V: TRBV2; CDR3: CASSELAGGRNEQYF; DNA: TGTGCCAGCAGTGAACTAGCGGGAGGTAGGAACGAGCAGTACTTC
J: TRBJ2-7; D: TRBD2; size: many; V: TRBV27; CDR3: CASSRTSGRPPHEQYF; DNA: TGTGCCAGCAGTCGGACTAGCGGGAGGCCACCGCACGAGCAGTACTTC
J: TRBJ1-4; D: TRBD1; size: NA; V: TRBV19; CDR3: CASSIGTGRKLFF; DNA: TGTGCCAGTAGTATCGGGACAGGGCGGAAACTGTTTTTT
J: TRBJ1-1; D: NA; size: NA; V: TRBV19; CDR3: CASSISQMNTEAFF; DNA: TGTGCCAGTAGTATAAGTCAGATGAACACTGAAGCTTTCTTT
J: TRBJ1-1; D: NA; size: NA; V: TRBV7-8; CDR3: CASRQGGYKAFF; DNA: TGTGCCAGCAGACAGGGCGGATACAAAGCTTTCTTT
J: TRBJ2-2; D: NA; size: NA; V: TRBV11-3; CDR3: CASSSGTRGSGELFF; DNA: TGTGCCAGCAGCTCCGGGACAAGGGGGTCCGGGGAGCTGTTTTTT
J: TRBJ2-2; D: NA; size: NA; V: TRBV9; CDR3: CASSVGVERIRATGELFF; DNA: TGTGCCAGCAGCGTAGGGGTCGAGAGGATCAGAGCCACCGGGGAGCTGTTTTTT
J: TRBJ1-2; D: TRBD1; size: NA; V: TRBV7-9; CDR3: CASRSGTGRFGYGYTF; DNA: TGTGCCAGCAGATCTGGGACAGGGAGATTTGGCTATGGCTACACCTTC
J: TRBJ2-2; D: NA; size: NA; V: TRBV29-1; CDR3: CSATPEGRELFF; DNA: TGCAGCGCCACGCCCGAGGGTCGGGAGCTGTTTTTT
J: TRBJ2-7; D: NA; size: NA; V: TRBV9; CDR3: CASKNPHSTYEQYF; DNA: TGTGCCAGCAAGAACCCCCACAGCACCTACGAGCAGTACTTC
J: TRBJ2-4; D: TRBD2; size: NA; V: TRBV9; CDR3: CASSATWTSKNIQYF; DNA: TGTGCCAGCAGCGCCACGTGGACTAGCAAAAACATTCAGTACTTC
J: TRBJ1-1; D: NA; size: few; V: TRBV30; CDR3: CAWREAITTEAFF; DNA: TGTGCCTGGAGAGAAGCCATTACGACTGAAGCTTTCTTT
J: TRBJ2-3; D: NA; size: NA; V: TRBV7-9; CDR3: CASSAGGGGGADTQYF; DNA: TGTGCCAGCAGCGCCGGAGGCGGGGGCGGAGCAGATACGCAGTATTTT
J: TRBJ1-1; D: NA; size: NA; V: TRBV11-3; CDR3: CASSLRGRTEAFF; DNA: TGTGCCAGCAGCTTGCGGGGACGGACTGAAGCTTTCTTT
J: TRBJ1-2; D: NA; size: once; V: TRBV24-1; CDR3: CATSDSRYGYTF; DNA: TGTGCCACCAGTGATTCTCGGTATGGCTACACCTTC
J: TRBJ2-1; D: TRBD2; size: NA; V: TRBV7-9; CDR3: CASSPRLAGGPNEQFF; DNA: TGTGCCAGCAGCCCCCGACTAGCGGGAGGGCCCAATGAGCAGTTCTTC
J: TRBJ1-1; D: TRBD1; size: NA; V: TRBV5-6; CDR3: CASSFGQGPGEAFF; DNA: TGTGCCAGCAGCTTCGGACAGGGTCCTGGTGAAGCTTTCTTT
J: TRBJ2-7; D: TRBD1; size: NA; V: TRBV29-1; CDR3: CSVTGDSYEQYF; DNA: TGCAGCGTTACAGGGGACTCCTACGAGCAGTACTTC
J: TRBJ2-1; D: TRBD2; size: NA; V: TRBV5-4; CDR3: CASSTRTSGRRSYNEQFF; DNA: TGTGCCAGCAGCACCCGGACTAGCGGGAGGCGCTCCTACAATGAGCAGTTCTTC
J: TRBJ1-1; D: NA; size: NA; V: TRBV5-1; CDR3: CASSFTGGLNTEAFF; DNA: TGCGCCAGCAGCTTCACGGGGGGCCTGAACACTGAAGCTTTCTTT
J: TRBJ2-3; D: TRBD2; size: NA; V: TRBV19; CDR3: CASSLLAGGLDTQYF; DNA: TGTGCCAGTAGTCTACTAGCGGGGGGCCTGGATACGCAGTATTTT
J: TRBJ1-5; D: TRBD1; size: NA; V: TRBV3-1/TRBV3-2; CDR3: CASSQGTGYNQPQHF; DNA: TGTGCCAGCAGCCAAGGGACAGGATACAATCAGCCCCAGCATTTT
J: TRBJ1-2; D: NA; size: NA; V: TRBV3-1/TRBV3-2; CDR3: CASSQEQFYGYTF; DNA: TGTGCCAGCAGCCAAGAACAGTTCTATGGCTACACCTTC
J: TRBJ2-1; D: TRBD2; size: NA; V: TRBV29-1; CDR3: CSGVGSGGGFYNEQFF; DNA: TGCAGCGGGGTCGGCTCGGGCGGGGGATTCTACAATGAGCAGTTCTTC
J: TRBJ2-7; D: TRBD2; size: NA; V: TRBV9; CDR3: CASSASIPGTSETYEQYF; DNA: TGTGCCAGCAGCGCCTCTATACCCGGGACTAGCGAAACCTACGAGCAGTACTTC
J: TRBJ2-2; D: NA; size: NA; V: TRBV5-1; CDR3: CASSLNREGWLFF; DNA: TGCGCCAGCAGCTTGAACAGGGAGGGTTGGCTGTTTTTT
J: TRBJ1-3; D: NA; size: NA; V: TRBV6-5; CDR3: CANRRGNTIYF; DNA: TGTGCCAATCGGAGGGGAAACACCATATATTTT
J: TRBJ2-3; D: TRBD1; size: once; V: TRBV19; CDR3: CASSIGRQGGFTDTQYF; DNA: TGTGCCAGTAGTATTGGGAGACAGGGGGGATTCACAGATACGCAGTATTTT
J: TRBJ2-1; D: TRBD2; size: NA; V: TRBV4-1; CDR3: CASSQFGRGAYNEQFF; DNA: TGCGCCAGCAGCCAATTCGGGAGGGGCGCCTACAATGAGCAGTTCTTC
J: TRBJ1-6; D: NA; size: NA; V: TRBV7-3; CDR3: CASSLNQVNSPLHF; DNA: TGTGCCAGCAGCTTAAACCAGGTTAATTCACCCCTCCACTTT
J: TRBJ2-7; D: TRBD2; size: NA; V: TRBV29-1; CDR3: CSVQVGLAGAYEQYF; DNA: TGCAGCGTCCAAGTTGGACTAGCGGGGGCCTACGAGCAGTACTTC
J: TRBJ1-1; D: NA; size: NA; V: TRBV27; CDR3: CASKRTDQNTEAFF; DNA: TGTGCCAGCAAGAGGACAGACCAGAACACTGAAGCTTTCTTT
J: TRBJ1-3; D: NA; size: few; V: TRBV6-5; CDR3: CASRDFGLSGNTIYF; DNA: TGTGCCAGCCGGGACTTCGGGCTCTCTGGAAACACCATATATTTT
J: TRBJ2-3; D: TRBD1; size: once; V: TRBV19; CDR3: CASSGYTGTGSTDTQYF; DNA: TGTGCCAGTAGTGGCTACACCGGGACAGGGAGCACAGATACGCAGTATTTT
J: TRBJ2-7; D: TRBD2; size: NA; V: TRBV7-3; CDR3: CASSPPSGPSYEQYF; DNA: TGTGCCAGCAGCCCCCCTAGCGGGCCCTCCTACGAGCAGTACTTC
J: TRBJ1-1; D: TRBD1; size: NA; V: TRBV6-5; CDR3: CASSYPGQGATEAFF; DNA: TGTGCCAGCAGTTACCCGGGACAGGGTGCCACTGAAGCTTTCTTT
J: TRBJ2-5; D: TRBD2; size: NA; V: TRBV9; CDR3: CASSRGGGQETQYF; DNA: TGTGCCAGCAGCAGAGGCGGGGGACAAGAGACCCAGTACTTC
J: TRBJ1-4; D: NA; size: NA; V: TRBV30; CDR3: CAWSVKRESEKLFF; DNA: TGTGCCTGGAGTGTAAAAAGGGAGAGTGAAAAACTGTTTTTT
J: TRBJ2-1; D: TRBD2; size: NA; V: TRBV11-1; CDR3: CASSPTSGSYNEQFF; DNA: TGTGCCAGCAGCCCGACTAGCGGCTCCTACAATGAGCAGTTCTTC
J: TRBJ1-1; D: NA; size: NA; V: TRBV6-5; CDR3: CASNRLNTEAFF; DNA: TGTGCCAGCAATCGTTTGAACACTGAAGCTTTCTTT
J: TRBJ2-3; D: TRBD2; size: once; V: TRBV7-2; CDR3: CASSLGAGGLRDTQYF; DNA: TGTGCCAGCAGCTTAGGAGCCGGGGGGTTGCGCGATACGCAGTATTTT
J: TRBJ1-1; D: NA; size: NA; V: TRBV3-1/TRBV3-2; CDR3: CASSRSTGVNTEAFF; DNA: TGTGCCAGCAGCCGCTCGACAGGAGTGAACACTGAAGCTTTCTTT